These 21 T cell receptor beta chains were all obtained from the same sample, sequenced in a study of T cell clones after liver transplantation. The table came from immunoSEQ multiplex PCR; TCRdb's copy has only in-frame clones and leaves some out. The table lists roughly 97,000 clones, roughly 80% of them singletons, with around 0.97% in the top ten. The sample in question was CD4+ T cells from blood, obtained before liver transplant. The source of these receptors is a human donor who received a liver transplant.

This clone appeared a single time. The DNA for the CDR3 is TGTGCCAGCAGCGTAAGGGCGGTCAATTCACCCCTCCACTTT. This encodes CASSVRAVNSPLHF. The rearrangement links TRBV9 to TRBJ1-6; D not resolved. The V gene's germline CDR1 is SGDLS and CDR2 YYNGEE. The CDR3 loop spans 14 amino acids. Trimming removed 1 base from V and 7 bases from J, with 9 bases in between. Using reference TRBV9 and TRBJ1-6 for the parts outside the CDR3, the full variable domain is DSGVTQTPKHLITATGQRVTLRCSPRSGDLSVYWYQQSLDQGLQFLIQYYNGEERAKGNILERFSAQQFPDLHSELNLSSLELGDSALYFCASSVRAVNSPLHFGNGTRLTVT.

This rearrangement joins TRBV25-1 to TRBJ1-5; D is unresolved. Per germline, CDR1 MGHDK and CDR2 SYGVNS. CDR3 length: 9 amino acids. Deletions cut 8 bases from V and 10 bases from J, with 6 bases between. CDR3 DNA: TGTGCCAGCCACCCCCCCCAGCATTTT. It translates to CASHPPQHF.

For the CDR3, the DNA is TGTGCCAGCACCGCCGGGACAACGGGAAGCTATGGCTACACCTTC. It specifies CASTAGTTGSYGYTF. The chain recombines TRBV28 with TRBJ1-2; possibly TRBD1 for D (6 bases). V gave up 7 bases and J gave up 4 bases, with 19 bases separating them. The V gene's germline CDR1 is MDHEN and CDR2 SYDVKM. This CDR3 comprises 15 residues.

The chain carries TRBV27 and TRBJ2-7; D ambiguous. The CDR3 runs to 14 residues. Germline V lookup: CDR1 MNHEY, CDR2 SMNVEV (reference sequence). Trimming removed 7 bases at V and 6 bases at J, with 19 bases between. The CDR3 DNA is TGTGCCAGCACCCTCTCTGACCGGACCTGCGAGCAGTACTTC. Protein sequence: CASTLSDRTCEQYF.

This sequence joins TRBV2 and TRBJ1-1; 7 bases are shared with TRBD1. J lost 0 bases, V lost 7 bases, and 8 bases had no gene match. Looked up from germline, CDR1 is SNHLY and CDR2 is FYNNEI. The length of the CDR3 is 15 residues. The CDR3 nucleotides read TGTGCCAGCAAGAGACAGGGAAACATGAACACTGAAGCTTTCTTT. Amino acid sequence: CASKRQGNMNTEAFF.

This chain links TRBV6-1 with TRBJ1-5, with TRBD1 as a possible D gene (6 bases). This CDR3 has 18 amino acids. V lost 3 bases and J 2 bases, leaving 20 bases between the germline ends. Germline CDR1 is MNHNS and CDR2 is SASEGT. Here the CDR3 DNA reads TGTGCCAGCAGTGACGCGACAGGAGGGTTGGCGGGCAATCAGCCCCAGCATTTT. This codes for CASSDATGGLAGNQPQHF.

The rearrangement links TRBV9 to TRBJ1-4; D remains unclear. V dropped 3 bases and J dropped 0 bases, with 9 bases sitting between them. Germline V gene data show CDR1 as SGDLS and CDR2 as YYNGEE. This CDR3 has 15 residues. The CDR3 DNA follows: TGTGCCAGCAGCGAATCGGGAGCAACTAATGAAAAACTGTTTTTT. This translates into CASSESGATNEKLFF.

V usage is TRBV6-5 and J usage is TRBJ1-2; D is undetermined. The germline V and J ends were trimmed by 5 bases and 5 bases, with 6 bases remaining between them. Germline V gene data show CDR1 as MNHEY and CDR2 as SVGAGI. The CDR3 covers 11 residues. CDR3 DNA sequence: TGTGCCAGCAGTCCGGGTTATGGCTACACCTTC. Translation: CASSPGYGYTF.

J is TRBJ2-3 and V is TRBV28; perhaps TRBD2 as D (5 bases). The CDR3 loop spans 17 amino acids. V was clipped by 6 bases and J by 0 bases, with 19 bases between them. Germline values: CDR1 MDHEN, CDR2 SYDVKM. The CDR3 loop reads CASSSPHLADSTDTQYF. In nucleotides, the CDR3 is TGTGCCAGCAGCTCCCCTCACCTAGCAGATAGCACAGATACGCAGTATTTT.

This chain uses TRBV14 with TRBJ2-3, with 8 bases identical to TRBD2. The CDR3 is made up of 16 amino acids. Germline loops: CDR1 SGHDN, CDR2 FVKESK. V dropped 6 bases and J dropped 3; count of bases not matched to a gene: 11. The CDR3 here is CASSPLTSARTDTQYF. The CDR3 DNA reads TGTGCCAGCAGTCCACTGACTAGCGCTAGGACAGATACGCAGTATTTT.

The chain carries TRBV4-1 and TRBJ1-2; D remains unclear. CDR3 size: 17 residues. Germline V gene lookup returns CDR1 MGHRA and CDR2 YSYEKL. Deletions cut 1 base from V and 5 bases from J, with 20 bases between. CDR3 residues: CASSQGVTPRTAYGYTF. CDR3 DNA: TGCGCCAGCAGCCAAGGGGTCACTCCTAGGACGGCATATGGCTACACCTTC.

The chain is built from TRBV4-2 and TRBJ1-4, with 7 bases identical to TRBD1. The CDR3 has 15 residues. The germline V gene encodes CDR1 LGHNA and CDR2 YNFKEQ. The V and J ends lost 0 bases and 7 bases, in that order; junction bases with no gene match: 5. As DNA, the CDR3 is TGTGCCAGCAGCCAAGAACCCAGGGGGATTGAAAAACTGTTTTTT. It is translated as CASSQEPRGIEKLFF.

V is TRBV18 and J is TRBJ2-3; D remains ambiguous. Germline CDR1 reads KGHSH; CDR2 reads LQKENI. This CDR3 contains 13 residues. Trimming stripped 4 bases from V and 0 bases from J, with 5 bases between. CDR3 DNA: TGTGCCAGCTCACTGCGGAGCACAGATACGCAGTATTTT. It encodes CASSLRSTDTQYF.

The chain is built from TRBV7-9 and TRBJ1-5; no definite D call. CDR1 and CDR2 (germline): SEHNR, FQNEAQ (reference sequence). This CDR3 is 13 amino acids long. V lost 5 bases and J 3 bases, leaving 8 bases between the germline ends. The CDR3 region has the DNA TGTGCCAGCAGCCCCAACACCAATCAGCCCCAGCATTTT. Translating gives CASSPNTNQPQHF.

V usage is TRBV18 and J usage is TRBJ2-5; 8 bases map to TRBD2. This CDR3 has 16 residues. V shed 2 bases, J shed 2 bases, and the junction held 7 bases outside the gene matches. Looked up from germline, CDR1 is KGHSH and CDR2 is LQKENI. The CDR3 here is CASSPSGTRGQETQYF. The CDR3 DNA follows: TGTGCCAGCTCACCATCCGGGACTAGAGGACAAGAGACCCAGTACTTC. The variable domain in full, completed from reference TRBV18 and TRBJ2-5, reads NAGVMQNPRHLVRRRGQEARLRCSPMKGHSHVYWYRQLPEEGLKFMVYLQKENIIDESGMPKERFSAEFPKEGPSILRIQQVVRGDSAAYFCASSPSGTRGQETQYFGPGTRLLVL.

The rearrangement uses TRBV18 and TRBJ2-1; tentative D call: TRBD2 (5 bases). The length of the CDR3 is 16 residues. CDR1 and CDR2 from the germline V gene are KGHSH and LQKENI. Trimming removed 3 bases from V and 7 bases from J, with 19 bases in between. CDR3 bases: TGTGCCAGCTCACCCTCAATTGGAGGTGTAGGTAATGAGCAGTTCTTC. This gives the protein CASSPSIGGVGNEQFF.

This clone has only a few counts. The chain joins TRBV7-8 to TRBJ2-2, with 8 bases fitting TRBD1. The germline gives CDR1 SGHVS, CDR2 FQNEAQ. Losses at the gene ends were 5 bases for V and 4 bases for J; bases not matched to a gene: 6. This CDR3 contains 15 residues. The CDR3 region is CASSGGTGVTGELFF. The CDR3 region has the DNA TGTGCCAGCAGCGGCGGGACAGGAGTCACCGGGGAGCTGTTTTTT.

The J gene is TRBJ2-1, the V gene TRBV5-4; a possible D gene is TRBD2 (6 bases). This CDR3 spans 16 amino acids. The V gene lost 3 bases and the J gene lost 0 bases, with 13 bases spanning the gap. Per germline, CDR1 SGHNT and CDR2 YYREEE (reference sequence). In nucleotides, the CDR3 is TGTGCCAGCAGCTGGGACGGCGGGGCCTCCTACAATGAGCAGTTCTTC. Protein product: CASSWDGGASYNEQFF. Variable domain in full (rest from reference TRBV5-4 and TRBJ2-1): ETGVTQSPTHLIKTRGQQVTLRCSSQSGHNTVSWYQQALGQGPQFIFQYYREEENGRGNFPPRFSGLQFPNYSSELNVNALELDDSALYLCASSWDGGASYNEQFFGPGTRLTVL.

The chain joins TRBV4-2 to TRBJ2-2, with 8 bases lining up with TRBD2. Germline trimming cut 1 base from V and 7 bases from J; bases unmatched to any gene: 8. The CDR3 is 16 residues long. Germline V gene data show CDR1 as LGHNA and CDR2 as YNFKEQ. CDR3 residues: CASSQAGGPRGGELFF. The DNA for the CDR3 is TGTGCCAGCAGCCAAGCGGGAGGGCCTCGGGGCGGGGAGCTGTTTTTT.

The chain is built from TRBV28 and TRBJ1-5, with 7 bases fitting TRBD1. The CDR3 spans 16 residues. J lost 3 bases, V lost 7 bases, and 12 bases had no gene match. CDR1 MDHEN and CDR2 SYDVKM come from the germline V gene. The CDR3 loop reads CASTLGRGRVNQPQHF. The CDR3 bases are TGTGCCAGCACCCTGGGCAGGGGGAGGGTCAATCAGCCCCAGCATTTT.

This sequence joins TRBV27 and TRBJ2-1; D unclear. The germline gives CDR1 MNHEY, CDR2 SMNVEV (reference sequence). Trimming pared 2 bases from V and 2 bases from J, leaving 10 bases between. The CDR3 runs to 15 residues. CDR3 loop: CASSLGGVPYNEQFF. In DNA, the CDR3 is TGTGCCAGCAGTTTAGGTGGGGTCCCCTACAATGAGCAGTTCTTC.